Presented here are 32 T cell receptor beta chains from one specimen sequenced in a study of T cell responses to AZD1222 COVID-19 vaccine. Repertoires were generated with immunoSEQ multiplex PCR, while TCRdb's copy carries only in-frame clones and drops some. The sample contains approximately 140,000 clones, around 95% of which appear only once. Sequencing used peripheral blood, obtained on day 0 of AZD1222 vaccination. The receptors were gathered from an adult in good health.

This chain links TRBV4-1 with TRBJ2-3; 12 bases match TRBD2. The trim removed 4 bases at V and 3 bases at J, leaving 5 bases unmatched. This CDR3 is built from 16 residues. Germline V CDR1 and CDR2: MGHRA, YSYEKL. The DNA of the CDR3 is TGCGCCAGCAGCCTCTCACTAGCGGGGGGTACAGATACGCAGTATTTT. Translating it yields CASSLSLAGGTDTQYF.

V is TRBV28 and J is TRBJ1-1, with unresolved D. Germline V gene lookup returns CDR1 MDHEN and CDR2 SYDVKM. Trimming took 6 bases from V and 0 from J, leaving 14 bases between them. The CDR3 loop spans 15 amino acids. CDR3 region: CASSHLTDMNTEAFF. The CDR3 coding sequence is TGTGCCAGCAGCCATTTGACGGATATGAACACTGAAGCTTTCTTT.

The rearrangement uses TRBV6-6 and TRBJ2-7; possibly TRBD1 or TRBD2 for D (6 bases each). This CDR3 contains 16 residues. CDR1 and CDR2 (germline): MNHNY, SVGAGI (reference sequence). V lost 2 bases to trimming and J lost 1 base, with 15 bases between them. The CDR3 reads CASSYGYRGRSYEQYV. The CDR3 DNA sequence: TGTGCCAGCAGTTACGGTTACCGGGGGCGGTCCTACGAGCAGTACGTC.

V is TRBV3-1 (or the pseudogene TRBV3-2) and J is TRBJ2-5, with D perhaps matching TRBD1 or TRBD2 (5 bases each). CDR3 length equals 17 residues. V gave up 0 bases and J gave up 2 bases, with 16 bases separating them. CDR1 LGHDT and CDR2 YNNKEL come from the germline V gene (reference sequence). CDR3 coding DNA: TGTGCCAGCAGCCAAGAAGGTCAGGGACCTACACAAGAGACCCAGTACTTC. Translated: CASSQEGQGPTQETQYF.

This rearrangement joins TRBV6-2 or TRBV6-3 to TRBJ2-7; TRBD2 is a possible D gene (5 bases). Germline CDR1 is MNHEY and CDR2 is SVGEGT. CDR3 length: 15 amino acids. Trimming removed 0 bases from V and 1 base from J, with 10 bases in between. This CDR3 is CASSYSSGVSYEQYV. The CDR3 nucleotides are TGTGCCAGCAGTTACTCGTCCGGGGTGTCCTACGAGCAGTACGTC.

The chain recombines TRBV19 with TRBJ1-2; D possibly corresponds to TRBD1 (5 bases). Germline V gene sequence: CDR1 LNHDA, CDR2 SQIVND (reference sequence). Trimming shortened V by 3 bases and J by 2 bases, and 10 bases separated the two germline ends. CDR3 length: 14 residues. The CDR3 reads CASSMPGRNYGYTF. CDR3 DNA sequence: TGTGCCAGTAGTATGCCAGGGCGCAACTATGGCTACACCTTC.

This chain connects TRBV5-6 to TRBJ2-3; the D gene is possibly TRBD2 (6 bases). The CDR3 covers 14 residues. The V and J ends lost 6 bases and 0 bases respectively, with 11 bases between them. Germline lookup yields CDR1 SGHDT and CDR2 YYEEEE. CDR3 in amino acids: CASKGGASTDTQYF. DNA for the CDR3: TGTGCCAGCAAGGGCGGGGCTAGCACAGATACGCAGTATTTT. The full variable domain, with the rest looked up from reference TRBV5-6 and TRBJ2-3, is DAGVTQSPTHLIKTRGQQVTLRCSPKSGHDTVSWYQQALGQGPQFIFQYYEEEERQRGNFPDRFSGHQFPNYSSELNVNALLLGDSALYLCASKGGASTDTQYFGPGTRLTVL.

The V and J genes are TRBV28 and TRBJ2-1; maybe TRBD2 (5 bases). Germline assignment: CDR1 MDHEN and CDR2 SYDVKM. The CDR3 is made up of 12 amino acids. Trimming shortened V by 2 bases and J by 8 bases, and 7 bases separated the two germline ends. The chain's CDR3 is CASSLASHEQFF. DNA for the CDR3: TGTGCCAGCAGTTTAGCTAGCCATGAGCAGTTCTTC.

V gene TRBV28 combines with J gene TRBJ1-5; no clear D gene. Trimming cost V 5 bases and J 1 base, with 18 bases left between them. CDR1 and CDR2 from the germline V gene are MDHEN and SYDVKM. The CDR3 has 17 amino acids. The CDR3 region is CASSPPQRGGSNQPQHF. CDR3 bases: TGTGCCAGCAGTCCCCCACAGCGCGGAGGGAGCAATCAGCCCCAGCATTTT.

J is TRBJ2-5 and V is TRBV3-1 (or the pseudogene TRBV3-2); 11 positions agree with TRBD2. The CDR3 runs 15 residues. Germline trimming cut 4 bases from V and 7 bases from J; bases unmatched to any gene: 8. Germline loops: CDR1 LGHDT, CDR2 YNNKEL (reference sequence). CDR3 region: CASSPLGTSGGTQYF. For the CDR3, the DNA is TGTGCCAGCAGCCCGCTTGGGACTAGCGGAGGGACCCAGTACTTC.

The chain carries TRBV19 and TRBJ2-1, with 10 positions matching TRBD2. Germline loops: CDR1 LNHDA, CDR2 SQIVND (reference sequence). The trim removed 1 base at V and 4 bases at J, leaving 1 base unmatched. This CDR3 has 15 residues. CDR3 loop: CASSIASGSYNEQFF. CDR3 sequence (DNA): TGTGCCAGTAGTATAGCTAGCGGGAGTTACAATGAGCAGTTCTTC.

The chain uses TRBV10-1 and TRBJ2-1, with D perhaps being TRBD1 or TRBD2 (6 bases each). Germline V CDR1 and CDR2: WNHNN, SYGVQD (reference sequence). CDR3 length: 13 residues. V shed 3 bases and J shed 8 bases, with 11 bases lying between them. CDR3: CASSEIGGYEQFF. The CDR3 region has the DNA TGCGCCAGCAGTGAAATCGGGGGCTATGAGCAGTTCTTC.

Worth noting for this clone: Other DNA sequences in this specimen translate into the identical CDR3. V usage is TRBV7-9 and J usage is TRBJ1-5, with TRBD1 matching 7 bases. The CDR3 extends over 14 amino acids. The V segment lost 1 base and the J segment 4 bases; nucleotides outside the gene matches: 1. Germline values: CDR1 SEHNR, CDR2 FQNEAQ (reference sequence). CDR3 coding DNA: TGTGCCAGCAGCTTAGGGACAGGAAATCAGCCCCAGCATTTT. Amino acid sequence: CASSLGTGNQPQHF.

The V and J genes are TRBV30 and TRBJ1-1; D may be TRBD1 (6 bases). This CDR3 contains 14 residues. Germline V gives CDR1 GTSNPN, CDR2 SVGIG (reference sequence). Trimming took off 0 bases at V and 4 bases at J, with 12 bases between the two ends. The CDR3 sequence: CAWSVRQAGTEAFF. CDR3 nucleotide sequence: TGTGCCTGGAGTGTACGACAGGCCGGCACTGAAGCTTTCTTT.

The V call is TRBV27, the J call TRBJ2-4; D is undetermined. The CDR3 covers 16 residues. V lost 0 bases to trimming and J lost 1 base, with 10 bases between them. CDR1 and CDR2 (germline): MNHEY, SMNVEV (reference sequence). The CDR3 reads CASSLSIIMAKNIQYF. The DNA of the CDR3 is TGTGCCAGCAGTTTATCGATAATCATGGCCAAAAACATTCAGTACTTC.

The chain links TRBV30 to TRBJ1-1, with TRBD1 matching over 8 bases. CDR1 and CDR2 from the germline V gene are GTSNPN and SVGIG (reference sequence). This CDR3 is 12 amino acids long. After removal of 3 bases from V and 5 bases from J, the junction contained 2 bases not matched to a gene. CDR3 DNA sequence: TGTGCCTGGAGGACAGGGGCGACTGAAGCTTTCTTT. This translates into CAWRTGATEAFF.

As DNA, the CDR3 is TGTGCCAGCCCGAGGACTGAAACCTACGAGCAGTACGTC. Protein sequence: CASPRTETYEQYV. This chain connects TRBV25-1 to TRBJ2-7; D is perhaps TRBD2 (5 bases). Germline assignment: CDR1 MGHDK and CDR2 SYGVNS. The CDR3 is made up of 13 amino acids. Trimming removed 8 bases at V and 2 bases at J, with 13 bases between.

The J gene is TRBJ2-7, the V gene TRBV6-2 or TRBV6-3, with 7 bases fitting TRBD2. This CDR3 is 16 amino acids long. Germline loops: CDR1 MNHEY, CDR2 SVGEGT. J was trimmed by 0 bases and V by 2 bases; bases with no gene match: 7. This CDR3 reads CASSYAPAGLSYEQYV. DNA for the CDR3: TGTGCCAGCAGTTACGCCCCAGCGGGACTCTCCTACGAGCAGTACGTC.

This sequence joins TRBV7-9 and TRBJ2-2; 8 nucleotides match TRBD1. The ends lost 5 bases at V and 5 bases at J; junction bases unmatched: 10. CDR3 length: 16 amino acids. Germline values: CDR1 SEHNR, CDR2 FQNEAQ (reference sequence). The CDR3 DNA sequence: TGTGCCAGCAGCGCTAAGACAGGGGCTGTAACCGGGGAGCTGTTTTTT. Translation: CASSAKTGAVTGELFF.

The chain employs TRBV5-6 and TRBJ2-7; TRBD1 aligns across 10 bases. The CDR3 loop spans 15 amino acids. V shed 3 bases and J 4 bases; nucleotides not matched to a gene: 7. Germline-derived CDR1 and CDR2 are SGHDT and YYEEEE. The CDR3 sequence: CASSYGTGAWYEQYV. The CDR3 nucleotides read TGTGCCAGCAGCTACGGGACAGGGGCCTGGTACGAGCAGTACGTC.

CDR3 coding DNA: TGTGCCACTCACCTGGACAGCTATGGCTACACCTTC. It codes for CATHLDSYGYTF. The rearrangement joins TRBV28 to TRBJ1-2; tentative D call: TRBD1 (6 bases). Germline CDR1 is MDHEN and CDR2 is SYDVKM. The length of the CDR3 is 12 residues. V was shortened by 10 bases and J by 4 bases, with 13 bases between the two germline ends.

The chain recombines TRBV6-5 with TRBJ1-1; D is unresolved. The ends were cut back, 6 bases at V and 2 bases at J, with 16 bases in the middle. CDR3 length equals 15 residues. CDR1 is MNHEY and CDR2 is SVGAGI in the germline V gene. CDR3 in DNA: TGTGCCAGCAGCACTCGCGGGAGATTAAACACTGAAGCTTTCTTT. Amino acid sequence: CASSTRGRLNTEAFF.

The table lists this clone with a count of one. The gene calls are TRBV28 and TRBJ1-2, with D perhaps TRBD1 (6 bases). Trimming pared 6 bases from V and 13 bases from J, leaving 21 bases between. Germline-derived CDR1 and CDR2 are MDHEN and SYDVKM. This CDR3 has 13 residues. The CDR3 DNA is TGTGCCAGCAGACAAACGACAGGTTTTGAATTCACCTTC. Translating gives CASRQTTGFEFTF.

This clone has more than one count but fewer than ten. The chain links TRBV18 to TRBJ2-2; no clear D. Germline loops: CDR1 KGHSH, CDR2 LQKENI. V lost 2 bases and J lost 2, with 3 bases in between. The CDR3 runs 13 residues. For the CDR3, the DNA is TGTGCCAGCTCACCAGGAAACACCGGGGAGCTGTTTTTT. The encoded protein is CASSPGNTGELFF.

The V gene is TRBV7-9, the J gene TRBJ1-1, with no clear D. The V gene's germline CDR1 is SEHNR and CDR2 FQNEAQ (reference sequence). V gave up 1 base and J gave up 0 bases, with 3 bases separating them. The CDR3 is made up of 13 amino acids. This chain's CDR3 is CASSLVLNTEAFF. In DNA, the CDR3 is TGTGCCAGCAGCTTAGTTTTGAACACTGAAGCTTTCTTT.

The chain recombines TRBV5-4 with TRBJ1-1; no firm D call. V was clipped by 4 bases and J by 3 bases, with 7 bases between them. The germline V gene encodes CDR1 SGHNT and CDR2 YYREEE (reference sequence). The CDR3 loop spans 12 amino acids. This CDR3 reads CASSPEHTEAFF. CDR3 bases: TGTGCCAGCAGCCCCGAGCACACTGAAGCTTTCTTT.

The chain recombines TRBV2 with TRBJ2-5; weak D call: TRBD1 (6 bases). Between the trimmed V and J ends, which lost 5 bases and 0 bases, there was a span of 10 bases. CDR1 is SNHLY and CDR2 is FYNNEI in the germline V gene. The CDR3 spans 14 residues. The CDR3 sequence: CASSPGQYQETQYF. The CDR3 coding sequence is TGTGCCAGCAGTCCAGGACAGTACCAAGAGACCCAGTACTTC.

The V and J genes are TRBV12-3 or TRBV12-4 and TRBJ2-2; D is unresolved. This CDR3 contains 11 residues. V lost 8 bases and J lost 6, with 7 bases in between. CDR3 bases: TGTGCCAGCGGGGTCCCCGGGGAGCTGTTTTTT. It is translated as CASGVPGELFF.

V usage is TRBV5-4 and J usage is TRBJ1-1; tentative D call: TRBD1 (6 bases). This CDR3 has 15 residues. V was cut by 0 bases and J by 4 bases, with 13 bases left in between. The germline gives CDR1 SGHNT, CDR2 YYREEE (reference sequence). CDR3 in amino acids: CASSLAPGGGTEAFF. CDR3 nucleotides: TGTGCCAGCAGCTTGGCCCCGGGAGGGGGCACTGAAGCTTTCTTT.

J is TRBJ1-1 and V is TRBV5-6; 9 nucleotides align to TRBD1. V lost 0 bases and J lost 0; bases outside the gene matches: 3. Germline CDR1 reads SGHDT; CDR2 reads YYEEEE. This CDR3 is 16 amino acids long. The chain's CDR3 is CASSLGQGGMNTEAFF. The DNA of the CDR3 is TGTGCCAGCAGCTTGGGACAGGGGGGGATGAACACTGAAGCTTTCTTT. Full variable domain (remainder filled in from reference TRBV5-6 and TRBJ1-1): DAGVTQSPTHLIKTRGQQVTLRCSPKSGHDTVSWYQQALGQGPQFIFQYYEEEERQRGNFPDRFSGHQFPNYSSELNVNALLLGDSALYLCASSLGQGGMNTEAFFGQGTRLTVV.

The rearrangement uses TRBV11-3 and TRBJ2-1; possible D gene TRBD2, 7 bases. Per germline, CDR1 SGHNT and CDR2 YENEEA. Trimming cost V 0 bases and J 4 bases, with 16 bases left between them. CDR3 length: 17 amino acids. The CDR3 loop reads CASSLEGGAREYNEQFF. The CDR3 region has the DNA TGTGCCAGCAGCTTAGAGGGGGGGGCGAGGGAATACAATGAGCAGTTCTTC.

The rearrangement joins TRBV7-9 to TRBJ2-1; TRBD2 aligns across 8 bases. Germline trimming cut 6 bases from V and 7 bases from J; bases unmatched to any gene: 14. The CDR3 sequence is 16 residues long. Germline assignment: CDR1 SEHNR and CDR2 FQNEAQ (reference sequence). The CDR3 region has the DNA TGTGCCAGCAGGCATTCGGGGGGGCACCATGAGAATGAGCAGTTCTTC. Translation: CASRHSGGHHENEQFF.